A selection of T cell receptor beta chains follows, all from one sample in a study of blood T cell repertoires in COVID-19. Some clones are missing from TCRdb's copy, which holds only in-frame ones; the method was immunoSEQ multiplex PCR. This table holds 200,000 to 250,000 clones, about nine tenths found once. Sequenced input: peripheral blood. These receptors originate from a man aged 50-60 years with COVID-19, enrolled during active disease. CDR3s include the opening cysteine and the closing phenylalanine or tryptophan. The D gene is left open where the match is weak. Rows may omit the clone size; those that give it use once, few, many or a size class.

NA	NA	TRBJ2-1	TRBV11-2	TGTGCCAGCAGCTTAGGGACAGTCTACAATGAGCAGTTCTTC	CASSLGTVYNEQFF
TRBD1	NA	TRBJ2-7	TRBV10-3	TGTGCCATCAGTGATTCGTCCGGGACAGCATACGAGCAGTACTTC	CAISDSSGTAYEQYF
TRBD1	NA	TRBJ2-7	TRBV19	TGTGCCAGCTACAGGGGGCTATCATGGGAGCAGTACTTC	CASYRGLSWEQYF
NA	NA	TRBJ2-2	TRBV27	TGTGCCAGCAGTTTAGGGTATGGACTCGCGATAGACACCGGGGAGCTGTTTTTT	CASSLGYGLAIDTGELFF
NA	NA	TRBJ2-2	TRBV4-3	TGCGCCAGCAGCCAAGACGGTAGCACCGGGGAGCTGTTTTTT	CASSQDGSTGELFF
TRBD1	NA	TRBJ1-2	TRBV9	TGTGCCAGCAGCGCCCAGACTCGGACAGGGGGCGGCTATGGCTACACCTTC	CASSAQTRTGGGYGYTF
TRBD1	NA	TRBJ1-2	TRBV7-8	TGTGCCAGCAGCTTTACCGGGACAGGGGGTGGTGGCTACACCTTC	CASSFTGTGGGGYTF
TRBD1	NA	TRBJ1-5	TRBV28	TGTGCCAGCAGTCAGACAGGGTCTGGCAATCAGCCCCAGCATTTT	CASSQTGSGNQPQHF
TRBD1	NA	TRBJ1-1	TRBV30	TGTGCCTGGATCAGGGGGCCTGGTGTGGCTTTCTTT	CAWIRGPGVAFF
NA	NA	TRBJ1-3	TRBV24-1	TGTGCCACCAGTCGGGTCCCAGCTCTGGAGGGAAACACCATATATTTT	CATSRVPALEGNTIYF
NA	NA	TRBJ2-7	TRBV12-5	TGTGCTAGTGGTTTGGTACAGGGACTATCCTACGAGCAGTACTTC	CASGLVQGLSYEQYF
NA	NA	TRBJ1-4	TRBV3-1/TRBV3-2	TGTGCCAGCAGCCAAGGGGCAGGGCTCCTGTTTTTT	CASSQGAGLLFF
TRBD1	NA	TRBJ2-5	TRBV9	TGTGCCAGCAGCGTAAGCGGGACAGGGGGACAAGAGACCCAGTACTTC	CASSVSGTGGQETQYF
TRBD1	NA	TRBJ1-2	TRBV6-2/TRBV6-3	TGTGCCAGCAGCGGACAGGCCAGAGCCCTCTATGGCTACACCTTC	CASSGQARALYGYTF
NA	once	TRBJ1-4	TRBV18	TGTGCCAGCTCACCTCAGGGCGTGAATGAAAAACTGTTTTTT	CASSPQGVNEKLFF
NA	NA	TRBJ2-3	TRBV24-1	TGTGCCACCAGTCAGGGGAGCACAGATACGCAGTATTTT	CATSQGSTDTQYF
NA	NA	TRBJ1-3	TRBV21-1	TGTGCCAGCTGCCCTTGCAGGGTCTCTGGAAACACCATATATTTT	CASCPCRVSGNTIYF
NA	NA	TRBJ2-1	TRBV5-6	TGTGCCAGCCTGGGGGGAGTCCTACGGGAAGGATCCTACAATGAGCAGTTCTTC	CASLGGVLREGSYNEQFF
NA	once	TRBJ2-5	TRBV7-3	TGTGCCAGCAGCTTCCAGGGGAAGGAGACCCAGTACTTC	CASSFQGKETQYF
NA	NA	TRBJ2-7	TRBV9	TGTGCCAGCAGCGTAGGCGGGGCCAACTCCTACGAGCAGTACTTC	CASSVGGANSYEQYF
TRBD1	NA	TRBJ2-1	TRBV25-1	TGTGCCAGCAGTGTCCCGGGACAGGGCTACAATGAGCAGTTCTTC	CASSVPGQGYNEQFF
TRBD1	NA	TRBJ2-5	TRBV13	TGTGCCAGCAGCACCCAGGGACAGGGTCAGGGAGAGACCCAGTACTTC	CASSTQGQGQGETQYF
NA	NA	TRBJ1-2	TRBV11-2	TGTGCCAGCAGCGCTAGGGGGGGGCCGTACGGCTACACCTTC	CASSARGGPYGYTF
NA	NA	TRBJ2-7	TRBV18	TGTGCCAGCTCACCGCGGGGCGAATCCTACGAGCAGTACTTC	CASSPRGESYEQYF
TRBD2	NA	TRBJ2-7	TRBV11-2	TGTGCCAGCAGCTTAGTCGCTAGCGGGAGCTCGGGCTCCTACGAGCAGTACTTC	CASSLVASGSSGSYEQYF
NA	NA	TRBJ2-2	TRBV7-3	TGTGCCAGCACCCAGGGCCCCAACACCGGGGAGCTGTTTTTT	CASTQGPNTGELFF
TRBD1	NA	TRBJ1-1	TRBV6-6	TGTGCCAGCAGCACGGCGACAGGGAAGAACACTGAAGCTTTCTTT	CASSTATGKNTEAFF
TRBD1	NA	TRBJ2-7	TRBV2	TGTGCCAGCAAGGCAGGACAGGGATACGAGCAGTACTTC	CASKAGQGYEQYF
NA	NA	TRBJ1-6	TRBV6-5	TGTGCCAGCGGGGAGTCCTATAATTCACCCCTCCACTTT	CASGESYNSPLHF
TRBD1	once	TRBJ1-4	TRBV2	TGTGCCAGCAATACGAGGACAGGGGATGAAAAACTGTTTTTT	CASNTRTGDEKLFF
NA	NA	TRBJ2-7	TRBV14	TGTGCCAGCAGCCAAGATTCAGGGGAACTCGAGCAGTACTTC	CASSQDSGELEQYF
TRBD1	few	TRBJ2-5	TRBV12-3/TRBV12-4	TGTGCCAGCAGCAAGACAGGGGTGGACCAGTACTTC	CASSKTGVDQYF
NA	NA	TRBJ1-1	TRBV20-1	TGCAGTGCTAGTAAGGACTCCTTTGGGGCTTTCTTT	CSASKDSFGAFF
TRBD1	NA	TRBJ1-2	TRBV7-2	TGTGCCACCTCGGGACAGTGGCAGTATGGCTACACCTTC	CATSGQWQYGYTF
TRBD2	NA	TRBJ2-3	TRBV7-2	TGTGCCAGCAGCTTAGCGGGGGGGTTCGGCACAGATACGCAGTATTTT	CASSLAGGFGTDTQYF
TRBD1	NA	TRBJ1-1	TRBV11-2	TGTGCCAGCAGCTCCGGGACAGGGCTGGGCACTGAAGCTTTCTTT	CASSSGTGLGTEAFF
TRBD2	NA	TRBJ2-2	TRBV19	TGTGCCAGTAGTAGGGCTAGCGGTACGAACACCGGGGAGCTGTTTTTT	CASSRASGTNTGELFF
TRBD2	NA	TRBJ2-7	TRBV6-1	TGTGCCAGCACCCCTCGGGGAGGGGTGTATGAGCAGTACTTC	CASTPRGGVYEQYF
NA	NA	TRBJ2-5	TRBV5-1	TGCGCCAGCAGCTTGAGTGTGGGGCCAGAGACCCAGTACTTC	CASSLSVGPETQYF
TRBD1	once	TRBJ1-1	TRBV3-1/TRBV3-2	TGTGCCAGCAGCCACTCTACAGGGGGCGCAGAAGCTTTCTTT	CASSHSTGGAEAFF
TRBD2	NA	TRBJ2-2	TRBV5-1	TGCGCCAGCAGCTCCAAAATAGCGGGAGGATCCTTCGGGGAGCTGTTTTTT	CASSSKIAGGSFGELFF
NA	NA	TRBJ2-3	TRBV12-5	TGTGCTAGTGGTTTGGCCAGCGTACGCACAGATACGCAGTATTTT	CASGLASVRTDTQYF
TRBD1	NA	TRBJ2-7	TRBV7-9	TGTGCCAGTCACCCGGGACAGGGTAACTCCTACGAGCAGTACTTC	CASHPGQGNSYEQYF
NA	NA	TRBJ2-1	TRBV6-5	TGTGCCAGCAGTTATCAGTCGGGTGAGCAGTTCTTC	CASSYQSGEQFF
TRBD2	NA	TRBJ2-1	TRBV25-1	TGTGCCAGCAGTGAAAGGACTAGCCCCCGGAATGAGCAGTTCTTC	CASSERTSPRNEQFF
NA	NA	TRBJ2-7	TRBV4-1	TGCGCCAGCAGCCAAGCCTCAACAGATATTTACGAGCAGTACTTC	CASSQASTDIYEQYF
NA	NA	TRBJ2-7	TRBV18	TGTGCCAGCTCACCGAGGGCCCAGCCAGCCTACGAGCAGTACTTC	CASSPRAQPAYEQYF
TRBD2	NA	TRBJ2-2	TRBV18	TGTGCCAGCTCATCCACGGACTCGGGGGGATTCACCGGGGAGCTGTTTTTT	CASSSTDSGGFTGELFF
NA	many	TRBJ1-5	TRBV2	TGTGCCACCAGGACGGGGTTGCATCAGCCCCAGCATTTT	CATRTGLHQPQHF
TRBD1	NA	TRBJ1-5	TRBV15	TGTGCCACCAGCAGACTGGGACAGGACCTTGGGGAGCCCCAGCATTTT	CATSRLGQDLGEPQHF
TRBD1	NA	TRBJ1-1	TRBV7-3	TGTGCCAGCAGCGAGACAGGGTGGGACACTGAAGCTTTCTTT	CASSETGWDTEAFF
TRBD1	NA	TRBJ1-5	TRBV5-5	TGTGCCAGCAGCCGGACAGGGGGTGGCAATCAGCCCCAGCATTTT	CASSRTGGGNQPQHF
NA	NA	TRBJ2-3	TRBV9	TGTGCCAGCAGCCAACACGACGCGCCGTGGCGGACAGATACGCAGTATTTT	CASSQHDAPWRTDTQYF
NA	once	TRBJ2-5	TRBV6-1	TGTGCCAGCAGTGAAGCGTTTACAGGGTATCAAGAGACCCAGTACTTC	CASSEAFTGYQETQYF
TRBD1	NA	TRBJ2-2	TRBV4-1	TGCGCCAGCAGCCTAACGGGACAGGGGGCCGCGAATCTGGCCGGGGAGCTGTTTTTT	CASSLTGQGAANLAGELFF
TRBD2	NA	TRBJ2-1	TRBV9	TGTGCCAGCAGCGTCGGACTAGCGGGGGCAGGGTCCTACAATGAGCAGTTCTTC	CASSVGLAGAGSYNEQFF
TRBD1	NA	TRBJ2-4	TRBV29-1	TGCAGCGGATACGGACAGGGTGTTTACTACTTC	CSGYGQGVYYF
TRBD1	NA	TRBJ1-1	TRBV5-4	TGTGCCAGCAGCACCAGGACAGGGGAGGTAACTGAAGCTTTCTTT	CASSTRTGEVTEAFF
NA	NA	TRBJ2-3	TRBV2	TGTGCCAGCATACCAGGGACTGCCACAGATACGCAGTATTTT	CASIPGTATDTQYF
NA	NA	TRBJ2-5	TRBV18	TGTGCCAGCTCACCACCGGTAGAGGAGACCCAGTACTTC	CASSPPVEETQYF